This TCR beta chain was retrieved from a study of PD-1 blockade in classical Hodgkin lymphoma. This clone was seen a single time. Relapses following autologous stem cell transplantation were seen in all patients, with brentuximab vedotin exposure varying. Clones were read by immunoSEQ multiplex PCR, and TCRdb kept only the in-frame ones, dropping some. Found here are about 100,000 clones, about 88% of them singletons; the top ten hold nearly 20%. The source material was peripheral blood mononuclear cells (PBMCs), sampled before the second cycle of nivolumab. The sequence derives from a human donor with classical Hodgkin lymphoma.

In DNA, the CDR3 is TGTGCCAGTAGTATAGGAGTCCACTATGGCTACACCTTC. Translated, it gives CASSIGVHYGYTF. This chain links TRBV19 with TRBJ1-2; no firm D call. The CDR3 has 13 amino acids. V gave up 1 base and J gave up 3 bases, with 6 bases separating them. From germline, CDR1 is LNHDA and CDR2 SQIVND (reference sequence).